Below, 4 T cell receptor beta chains from the same sample are listed, as sequenced in a study of blood T cell repertoires in COVID-19. Here immunoSEQ multiplex PCR was the method, and the copy in TCRdb shows in-frame clones only, minus some. This table has fewer than 500,000 clones, 70% to 85% appearing once. The sequencing sample was made of peripheral blood. Receptors were obtained from a human donor with acute or convalescent COVID-19. The donor label of this sample is uncertain.

The chain carries TRBV19 and TRBJ2-7, with 8 bases fitting TRBD2. The J segment lost 4 bases and the V segment lost 6 bases, leaving 11 bases of the junction unmatched. This CDR3 has 15 residues. Germline V gene sequence: CDR1 LNHDA, CDR2 SQIVND (reference sequence). The DNA of the CDR3 is TGTGCCAGTAGGTTCGAAGCGGGGGTGGCATACGAGCAGTACTTC. It yields the protein CASRFEAGVAYEQYF.

This clone was picked up one time. The V call is TRBV24-1, the J call TRBJ2-3, with 8 bases that match TRBD2. The CDR3 contains 15 residues. Germline lookup yields CDR1 KGHDR and CDR2 SFDVKD. Germline trimming cut 2 bases from V and 3 bases from J; bases unmatched to any gene: 3. CDR3: CATSDSSGRTDTQYF. Written as DNA, the CDR3 is TGTGCCACCAGTGATTCGAGCGGGAGAACAGATACGCAGTATTTT.

The chain employs TRBV6-2 or TRBV6-3 and TRBJ1-5; 7 nucleotides agree with TRBD1. The V and J ends lost 2 bases and 7 bases, in that order; junction bases with no gene match: 8. Per germline, CDR1 MNHEY and CDR2 SVGEGT. The CDR3 runs 15 residues. The CDR3 sequence: CASSYAQQGRQPQHF. DNA of the CDR3: TGTGCCAGCAGTTACGCCCAACAGGGGCGACAGCCCCAGCATTTT.

Written as DNA, the CDR3 is TGTGCCAGCAGTTTAAGGGGATGGGGGAATAGCGGTGAAGCTTTCTTT. Amino acids: CASSLRGWGNSGEAFF. The genes are TRBV28 and TRBJ1-1, with D possibly TRBD1 on 5 matching bases. This CDR3 is 16 amino acids long. The V gene's germline CDR1 is MDHEN and CDR2 SYDVKM. The V gene lost 2 bases and the J gene lost 7 bases, with 20 bases spanning the gap.